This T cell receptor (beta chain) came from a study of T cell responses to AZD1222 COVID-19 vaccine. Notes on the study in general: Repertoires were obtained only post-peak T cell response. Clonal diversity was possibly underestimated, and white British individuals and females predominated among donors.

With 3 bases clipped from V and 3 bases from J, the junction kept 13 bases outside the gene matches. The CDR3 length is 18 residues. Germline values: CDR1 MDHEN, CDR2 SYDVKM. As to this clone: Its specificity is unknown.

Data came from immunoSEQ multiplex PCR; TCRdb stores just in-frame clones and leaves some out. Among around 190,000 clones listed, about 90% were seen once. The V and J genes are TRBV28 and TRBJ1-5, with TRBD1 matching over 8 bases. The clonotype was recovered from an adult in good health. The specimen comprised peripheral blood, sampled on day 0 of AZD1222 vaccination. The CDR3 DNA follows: TGTGCCAGCAGTTTTGGGCCCAGGGGGCCCTTACTCAATCAGCCCCAGCATTTT. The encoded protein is CASSFGPRGPLLNQPQHF.